This TCR beta chain is from a study of cytomegalovirus exposure and HLA in healthy donors. As concerns this clone: Its antigen is still unknown.

This CDR3 comprises 15 residues. The ends were cut back, 9 bases at V and 2 bases at J, with 19 bases in the middle. Data came from immunoSEQ multiplex PCR; TCRdb stores just in-frame clones and leaves some out. The sample includes about 150,000 clones, about 82% of them seen just once. Study-level points and caveats: Among TCR beta chains, those listed as cytomegalovirus-associated numbered roughly 150.

The source is a human donor in good health. Sequencing input: PBMCs. The chain carries TRBV23-1 and TRBJ1-2, with D possibly being TRBD1 (6 bases). TRBV23-1 is an ORF for which the function is uncertain. The CDR3 here is CARGGRGGENYGYTF. The CDR3 nucleotides are TGCGCCAGAGGGGGGCGGGGAGGGGAGAACTATGGCTACACCTTC.